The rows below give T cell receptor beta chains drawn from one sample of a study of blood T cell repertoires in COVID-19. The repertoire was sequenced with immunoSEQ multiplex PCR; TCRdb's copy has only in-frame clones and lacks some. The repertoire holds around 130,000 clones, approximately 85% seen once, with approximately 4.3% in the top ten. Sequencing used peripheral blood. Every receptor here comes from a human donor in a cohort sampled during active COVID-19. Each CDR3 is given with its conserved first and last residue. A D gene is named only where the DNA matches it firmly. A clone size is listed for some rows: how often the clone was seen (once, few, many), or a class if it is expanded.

cdr3_aa: CASSTTSGGTWTQYF
cdr3_nt: TGTGCCAGCAGCACTACTAGCGGGGGTACGTGGACCCAGTACTTC
j_call: TRBJ2-5
v_call: TRBV7-2
clone_size: NA
d_call: TRBD2

cdr3_aa: CSVEGGAGGFNEQFF
cdr3_nt: TGCAGCGTTGAAGGAGGAGCGGGGGGTTTCAATGAGCAGTTCTTC
j_call: TRBJ2-1
v_call: TRBV29-1
clone_size: NA
d_call: TRBD2

cdr3_aa: CASTPRDLPGLWVNEQFF
cdr3_nt: TGTGCCAGCACACCAAGGGATTTACCGGGACTCTGGGTAAATGAGCAGTTCTTC
j_call: TRBJ2-1
v_call: TRBV9
clone_size: once
d_call: NA

cdr3_aa: CASSSDRGYTGELFF
cdr3_nt: TGTGCCAGCAGCTCAGACAGGGGTTATACCGGGGAGCTGTTTTTT
j_call: TRBJ2-2
v_call: TRBV11-2
clone_size: NA
d_call: TRBD1

cdr3_aa: CASSEDGGRQPQHF
cdr3_nt: TGTGCCAGCAGTGAAGATGGCGGTCGCCAGCCCCAGCATTTT
j_call: TRBJ1-5
v_call: TRBV7-9
clone_size: once
d_call: NA

cdr3_aa: CASSRPAGGIRTDTQYF
cdr3_nt: TGTGCCAGCAGTCGGCCAGCGGGGGGGATCCGCACAGATACGCAGTATTTT
j_call: TRBJ2-3
v_call: TRBV6-4
clone_size: NA
d_call: TRBD2

cdr3_aa: CATSRIIRDNNQPQHF
cdr3_nt: TGTGCCACCAGCAGAATCATCCGGGACAATAATCAGCCCCAGCATTTT
j_call: TRBJ1-5
v_call: TRBV15
clone_size: NA
d_call: NA

cdr3_aa: CASRATAEAFF
cdr3_nt: TGTGCCAGCAGAGCGACAGCTGAAGCTTTCTTT
j_call: TRBJ1-1
v_call: TRBV28
clone_size: NA
d_call: NA

cdr3_aa: CASSLVSNEKLFF
cdr3_nt: TGTGCCAGCAGCTTAGTGAGCAATGAAAAACTGTTTTTT
j_call: TRBJ1-4
v_call: TRBV7-9
clone_size: few
d_call: NA

cdr3_aa: CASGTGTSSYNEQFF
cdr3_nt: TGTGCCAGTGGGACCGGGACTAGCTCCTACAATGAGCAGTTCTTC
j_call: TRBJ2-1
v_call: TRBV19
clone_size: NA
d_call: TRBD2

cdr3_aa: CASADTTKNIQYF
cdr3_nt: TGTGCCAGCGCCGACACGACCAAAAACATTCAGTACTTC
j_call: TRBJ2-4
v_call: TRBV12-3/TRBV12-4
clone_size: NA
d_call: NA

cdr3_aa: CASSLAMTTREGYTF
cdr3_nt: TGTGCCAGCAGCTTGGCCATGACGACACGGGAGGGCTACACCTTC
j_call: TRBJ1-2
v_call: TRBV5-6
clone_size: NA
d_call: NA

cdr3_aa: CASSLAGGEYQETQYF
cdr3_nt: TGTGCCAGCAGCTTAGCCGGCGGGGAGTACCAAGAGACCCAGTACTTC
j_call: TRBJ2-5
v_call: TRBV7-2
clone_size: NA
d_call: NA

cdr3_aa: CASSSDIANTGELFF
cdr3_nt: TGTGCCAGCAGCTCGGACATCGCGAACACCGGGGAGCTGTTTTTT
j_call: TRBJ2-2
v_call: TRBV5-6
clone_size: NA
d_call: NA

cdr3_aa: CASSTQGANYGYTF
cdr3_nt: TGTGCCAGCAGCACGCAAGGGGCTAACTATGGCTACACCTTC
j_call: TRBJ1-2
v_call: TRBV3-1/TRBV3-2
clone_size: NA
d_call: NA

cdr3_aa: CASSYSWSLDGGYTF
cdr3_nt: TGTGCCAGCAGTTACTCGTGGAGCCTCGATGGCGGCTACACCTTC
j_call: TRBJ1-2
v_call: TRBV6-5
clone_size: NA
d_call: NA

cdr3_aa: CASSEWNTGELFF
cdr3_nt: TGTGCCAGCAGTGAGTGGAACACCGGGGAGCTGTTTTTT
j_call: TRBJ2-2
v_call: TRBV12-3/TRBV12-4
clone_size: few
d_call: NA

cdr3_aa: CASSRSTGSGEKLFF
cdr3_nt: TGTGCCAGCAGCCGATCGACAGGTTCAGGGGAAAAACTGTTTTTT
j_call: TRBJ1-4
v_call: TRBV6-5
clone_size: NA
d_call: NA

cdr3_aa: CASSPYRGLNTEAFF
cdr3_nt: TGTGCCAGCAGCCCGTACAGGGGGCTGAACACTGAAGCTTTCTTT
j_call: TRBJ1-1
v_call: TRBV3-1/TRBV3-2
clone_size: NA
d_call: TRBD1

cdr3_aa: CASRQRVTDGELFF
cdr3_nt: TGTGCCAGCAGGCAGCGGGTAACGGACGGGGAGCTGTTTTTT
j_call: TRBJ2-2
v_call: TRBV14
clone_size: few
d_call: NA

cdr3_aa: CASSRPTGEAFF
cdr3_nt: TGTGCCAGCAGTCGACCGACAGGGGAAGCTTTCTTT
j_call: TRBJ1-1
v_call: TRBV28
clone_size: NA
d_call: TRBD1